These T cell receptor beta chains were read from a single sample in a study of Graves' ophthalmopathy and Graves' hyperthyroidism. One entry per CDR3 protein results from TCRdb running MiXCR on the multiplex PCR reads. The sample has 500,000 to 700,000 distinct CDR3 sequences; about 35% are singletons. The sequencing sample was made of peripheral blood or thyroid tissue (not recorded which). The origin of the receptors is an adult man with Graves' hyperthyroidism. Both conserved end residues are part of each CDR3. The D gene is left open where the match is weak. Clone size appears in some rows only: once, few, many, or a class for an expanded clone.

j_call v_call d_call clone_size cdr3_aa cdr3_nt
TRBJ1-2 TRBV7-9 . many CASSLASSTGSEAF TGTGCCAGCAGCTTAGCATCGTCCACCGGGTCGGAGGCTTTC
TRBJ1-1 TRBV10-3 . many CAIRENGSGAEAFF TGTGCCATCAGAGAGAACGGGTCTGGGGCCGAAGCTTTCTTT
TRBJ1-5 TRBV6-1 TRBD1 many CASSDNPDRSPNQPQHF TGTGCCAGCAGTGACAACCCGGACAGGTCACCCAATCAGCCCCAGCATTTT
TRBJ2-7 TRBV12-3/TRBV12-4 . few CASSLLGAGNEQYF TGTGCCAGCAGTTTATTAGGGGCGGGAAACGAGCAGTACTTC
TRBJ1-2 TRBV7-6 TRBD1 . CASSPRQGNYTF TGTGCCAGCAGCCCTAGACAGGGGAACTACACCTTC
TRBJ2-3 TRBV20-1 TRBD2 . CSAQSSGSTDTQYF TGCAGTGCGCAGTCTAGCGGGTCCACAGATACGCAGTATTTT
TRBJ1-4 TRBV25-1 . . CASSTLAGVSNEKLFF TGTGCCAGCAGTACCCTCGCAGGGGTTTCGAATGAAAAACTGTTTTTT
TRBJ1-1 TRBV7-2 TRBD1 many CASSTRQGMNTEAFF TGTGCCAGCAGCACCAGACAGGGGATGAACACTGAAGCTTTCTTT
TRBJ1-1 TRBV15 . many CVTSRGPGTLAFF TGTGTCACCAGCAGAGGTCCCGGGACATTAGCTTTCTTT
TRBJ1-1 TRBV6-5 . few CASTGTTNTEAFF TGTGCCAGCACAGGGACAACGAACACTGAAGCTTTCTTT
TRBJ1-4 TRBV28 . . CASSLDSEKLFF TGTGCCAGCAGTCTCGACAGTGAAAAACTGTTTTTT
TRBJ1-1 TRBV28 . . CASSPTGLAEAFF TGTGCCAGCAGTCCCACAGGGTTAGCTGAAGCTTTCTTT
TRBJ2-5 TRBV10-3 . . CAISAARDNQPQYF TGTGCCATCAGTGCGGCCAGGGACAATCAGCCCCAGTACTTC
TRBJ2-7 TRBV12-3/TRBV12-4 . . CASSPLAGQGSYEQYF TGTGCCAGCAGTCCCCTAGCGGGACAGGGTTCCTACGAGCAGTACTTC
TRBJ1-6 TRBV10-2 TRBD1 once CASSEGQVVKPLHF TGCGCCAGCAGTGAGGGACAGGTGGTGAAGCCCCTCCACTTT
TRBJ1-3 TRBV19 . . CASSIDFGPVSGNTIYF TGTGCCAGTAGTATAGATTTTGGGCCGGTCTCTGGAAACACCATATATTTT
TRBJ2-7 TRBV12-3/TRBV12-4 . many CASSSGWEQYF TGTGCCAGCAGTTCAGGGTGGGAGCAGTACTTC
TRBJ1-1 TRBV20-1 . few CSARTPGPRNTEAFF TGCAGTGCTAGAACTCCGGGACCGAGGAACACTGAAGCTTTCTTT
TRBJ2-7 TRBV11-1 TRBD1 . CASSINRGNYEQYF TGTGCCAGTAGTATCAACAGGGGGAACTACGAGCAGTACTTC
TRBJ1-6 TRBV2 TRBD1 . CASSELGDRDSPLHF TGTGCCAGCAGTGAATTGGGGGACAGAGATTCACCCCTCCACTTT
TRBJ2-7 TRBV29-1 . . CSVENSPGPYEQYF TGCAGCGTTGAAAATAGCCCGGGCCCCTACGAGCAGTACTTC
TRBJ1-4 TRBV20-1 . many CSARLGTSEKLFF TGCAGTGCTAGACTTGGGACAAGCGAAAAACTGTTTTTT
TRBJ1-6 TRBV10-3 . once CARSTNRALNSPLHF TGTGCCCGCAGCACAAACAGGGCCCTTAATTCACCCCTCCACTTT
TRBJ2-3 TRBV2 . few CASSQLTGGTDTQYF TGTGCCAGCAGCCAACTGACAGGCGGCACAGATACGCAGTATTTT
TRBJ2-2 TRBV6-5 . many CATLDSTNTGELFF TGTGCCACCCTCGACAGTACGAACACCGGGGAGCTGTTTTTT
TRBJ2-3 TRBV5-1 . . CASTYTDTQYF TGCGCCAGCACCTACACAGATACGCAGTATTTT
TRBJ1-5 TRBV11-2 . many CASSLEATDYQPQHF TGTGCCAGCAGCTTAGAAGCTACGGATTATCAGCCCCAGCATTTT
TRBJ1-6 TRBV7-9 TRBD1 many CASRRGTDLNSPLHF TGTGCCAGCAGACGCGGGACAGATCTTAATTCACCCCTCCACTTT
TRBJ1-6 TRBV7-3 . few CASSQGPGSSPLHF TGTGCCAGCAGCCAAGGGCCAGGGAGCTCACCCCTCCACTTT
TRBJ1-6 TRBV2 . many CAGVRSAYNSPLHF TGTGCCGGGGTGCGATCGGCCTATAATTCACCCCTCCACTTT
TRBJ1-2 TRBV12-3/TRBV12-4 TRBD1 many CASSLGTANGYTF TGTGCCAGCAGCCTCGGGACAGCCAATGGCTACACCTTC
TRBJ1-3 TRBV29-1 TRBD1 . CSLGQGASGNTIYF TGCAGCCTCGGACAGGGGGCAAGTGGAAACACCATATATTTT
TRBJ2-3 TRBV10-2 TRBD2 . CASSDPSGRSYTQYF TGCGCCAGCAGTGACCCTAGCGGGAGAAGCTATACGCAGTATTTT
TRBJ2-3 TRBV2 TRBD2 . CASSGSPDTQYF TGTGCCAGTAGCGGGAGCCCAGATACGCAGTATTTT
TRBJ1-2 TRBV6-6 . few CASTPSTGSYGYTF TGTGCCAGCACCCCTTCGACAGGCAGCTATGGCTACACCTTC
TRBJ1-4 TRBV7-9 . many CASSAGGATNEKLFF TGTGCCAGCAGCGCTGGGGGGGCAACTAATGAAAAACTGTTTTTT
TRBJ1-2 TRBV6-1 . many CASSEGLRGGYTF TGTGCCAGCAGTGAAGGTCTACGGGGGGGCTACACCTTC
TRBJ2-5 TRBV7-2 . . CASSLGLAGSKTQYF TGTGCCAGCAGCTTAGGCCTGGCGGGTAGTAAGACCCAGTACTTC
TRBJ2-5 TRBV20-1 . many CSAPRTRGVRETQYF TGCAGTGCTCCAAGGACCAGGGGCGTTCGGGAGACCCAGTACTTC
TRBJ2-5 TRBV29-1 . many CSVGGWARSETQYF TGCAGCGTTGGAGGGTGGGCTCGTAGCGAGACCCAGTACTTC
TRBJ2-5 TRBV24-1 . many CATSEMDGETQYF TGTGCCACCAGTGAAATGGACGGAGAGACCCAGTACTTC
TRBJ1-2 TRBV20-1 TRBD1 once CTLGGGQNGYTF TGCACTCTAGGGGGGGGACAGAATGGCTACACCTTC